This TCR beta chain emerged from a study of T-cell reconstitution after alpha-beta-depleted transplantation in children. Overall study findings and caveats: Two months or so post-transplant, alpha-beta T cells reportedly derived from several hundred expanded graft clones.

There are 14 residues in the CDR3. Germline CDR1 reads KGHSH; CDR2 reads LQKENI. V gave up 3 bases and J gave up 5 bases; unmatched junction bases: 6. For TCRbeta, the library was prepared with unique molecular identifiers. Via MiXCR, TCRdb re-called the PCR reads, giving one row per CDR3 protein. Of approximately 800,000 distinct CDR3 sequences listed, 16% were seen once; the top ten hold roughly 4.8%. Notes on this clonotype: What it binds is not known.

The material was PBMCs, mostly from graft donor cells, obtained 360 days after TCRalphabeta/CD19-depleted stem cell transplant. This chain joins TRBV18 and TRBJ2-5, with 7 bases matching TRBD1. The clonotype was recovered from a male patient younger than 18 who had a stem cell transplant for acute lymphoblastic leukemia, so the T cells may come from the graft donor. The CDR3 here is CASSPRQGMETQYF. CDR3 nucleotide sequence: TGTGCCAGCTCACCTAGACAGGGCATGGAGACCCAGTACTTC.